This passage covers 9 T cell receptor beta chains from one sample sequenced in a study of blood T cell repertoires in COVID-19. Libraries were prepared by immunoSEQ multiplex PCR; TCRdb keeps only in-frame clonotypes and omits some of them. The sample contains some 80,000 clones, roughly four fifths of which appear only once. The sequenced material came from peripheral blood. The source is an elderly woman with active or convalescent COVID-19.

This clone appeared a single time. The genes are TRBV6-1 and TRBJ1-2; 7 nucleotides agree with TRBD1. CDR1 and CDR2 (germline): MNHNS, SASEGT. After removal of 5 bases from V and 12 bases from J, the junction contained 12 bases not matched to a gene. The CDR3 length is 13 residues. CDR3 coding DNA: TGTGCCAGCAGTTTCTACCGGGACAGTGAACACACCTTC. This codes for CASSFYRDSEHTF.

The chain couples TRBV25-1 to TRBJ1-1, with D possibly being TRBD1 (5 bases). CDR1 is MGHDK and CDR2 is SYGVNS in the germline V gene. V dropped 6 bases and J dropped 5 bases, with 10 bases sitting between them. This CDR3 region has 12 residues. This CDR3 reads CASRGGHTEAFF. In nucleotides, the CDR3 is TGTGCCAGCAGGGGAGGACATACTGAAGCTTTCTTT.

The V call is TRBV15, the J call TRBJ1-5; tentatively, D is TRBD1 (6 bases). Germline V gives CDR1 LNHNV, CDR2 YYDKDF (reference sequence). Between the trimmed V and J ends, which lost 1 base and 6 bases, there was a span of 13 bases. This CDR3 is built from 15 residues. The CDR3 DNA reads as TGTGCCACCAGCAGAGGATTGGGGGCCATTCAGCCCCAGCATTTT. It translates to CATSRGLGAIQPQHF.

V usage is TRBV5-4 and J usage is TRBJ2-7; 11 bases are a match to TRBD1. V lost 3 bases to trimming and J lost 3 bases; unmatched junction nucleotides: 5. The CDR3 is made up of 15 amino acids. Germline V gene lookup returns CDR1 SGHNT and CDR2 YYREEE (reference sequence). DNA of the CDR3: TGTGCCAGCAGCTCTGGACAGGGGGCGGGCTACGAGCAGTACTTC. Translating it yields CASSSGQGAGYEQYF.

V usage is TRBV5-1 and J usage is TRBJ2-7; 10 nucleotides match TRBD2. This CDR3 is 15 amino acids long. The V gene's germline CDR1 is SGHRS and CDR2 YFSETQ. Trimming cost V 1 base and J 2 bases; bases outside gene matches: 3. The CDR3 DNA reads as TGCGCCAGCAGCTTGTGGACTAGCGGAACCTACGAGCAGTACTTC. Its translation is CASSLWTSGTYEQYF.

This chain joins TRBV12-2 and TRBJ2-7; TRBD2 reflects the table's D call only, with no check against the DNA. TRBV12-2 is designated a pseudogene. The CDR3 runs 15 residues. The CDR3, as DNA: TGTGCAAGTCGCTTAACGCCGGGGAGTTCCTACGAGCAGTACTTC. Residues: CASRLTPGSSYEQYF.

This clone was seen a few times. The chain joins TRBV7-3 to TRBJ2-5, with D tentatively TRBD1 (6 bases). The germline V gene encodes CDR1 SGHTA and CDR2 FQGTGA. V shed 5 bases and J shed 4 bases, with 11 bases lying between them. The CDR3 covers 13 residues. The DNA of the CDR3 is TGTGCCAGCAGCAAACAGGGTCGAGAGACCCAGTACTTC. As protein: CASSKQGRETQYF.

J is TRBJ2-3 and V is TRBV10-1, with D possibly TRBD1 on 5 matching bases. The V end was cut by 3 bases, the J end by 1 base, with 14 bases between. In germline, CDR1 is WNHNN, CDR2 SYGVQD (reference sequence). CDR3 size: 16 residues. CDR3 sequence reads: CASSELLGAGTDTQYF. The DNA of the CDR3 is TGCGCCAGCAGTGAATTATTAGGGGCGGGCACAGATACGCAGTATTTT.

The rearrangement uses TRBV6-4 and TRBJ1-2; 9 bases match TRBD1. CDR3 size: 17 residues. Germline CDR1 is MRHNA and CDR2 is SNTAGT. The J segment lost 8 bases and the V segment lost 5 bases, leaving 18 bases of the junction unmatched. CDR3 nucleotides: TGTGCCAGCAGTCCACGAACGGGACAGGGTTTGGTAGGCGGCTACACCTTC. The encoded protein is CASSPRTGQGLVGGYTF.